This T cell receptor (beta chain) stems from a study of cytomegalovirus exposure and HLA in healthy donors. In the study overall: Per a later analysis, the 666 first-cohort and 120 validation repertoires shared one platform.

With respect to this clone: Its antigen is unidentified.

General study results and limits: According to the study, some 160 TCR beta chains were cytomegalovirus-associated.

This CDR3 has 12 amino acids. Trimming stripped 0 bases from V and 5 bases from J, with 6 bases between. Looked up from germline, CDR1 is SGHRS and CDR2 is YFSETQ. TCRdb's table, derived via immunoSEQ multiplex PCR, lists solely in-frame clones and lacks some. The table lists about 200,000 clones, around 80% of them singletons. The rearrangement links TRBV5-1 to TRBJ2-7, with D unclear. Sequencing was done on a sample of PBMCs. This clonotype was obtained from a woman in her thirties in good health and CMV-seropositive. CDR3 sequence (DNA): TGCGCCAGCAGCTTGGATGGAGACGAGCAGTACTTC. This translates into CASSLDGDEQYF.